This T cell receptor (beta chain) appears in the sequencing data of a study of cytomegalovirus exposure and HLA in healthy donors. The PCR used 60 Vbeta and 13 Jbeta primers. Data came from immunoSEQ multiplex PCR; TCRdb stores just in-frame clones and leaves some out. The sample lists some 85,000 clones, about 79% occurring once. A word on this clone: Antigen unknown.

This CDR3 region has 17 residues. Trimming removed 5 bases from V and 5 bases from J, with 22 bases in between. The germline V gene encodes CDR1 LNHNV and CDR2 YYDKDF (reference sequence). Study outcomes and limitations: Immune exposure was documented only through CMV serostatus.

This TCR was recovered from a man aged 18 to 30 in good health and CMV-seropositive. The sample taken for sequencing was PBMCs. The rearrangement uses TRBV15 and TRBJ2-4, with a tentative D call TRBD2 (7 bases). CDR3 DNA sequence: TGTGCCACCAGCCCCTTCCCCGGGGAGGGGGGGGAAAACATTCAGTACTTC. Translated: CATSPFPGEGGENIQYF.